This T cell receptor (beta chain) derives from a study of blood T cells in healthy people across ages. The CDR3 sequence is 15 residues long. From germline, CDR1 is SEHNR and CDR2 FQNEAQ (reference sequence). V was trimmed by 3 bases and J by 4 bases, leaving 15 bases between them. A J-beta primer mix and a sample-barcoded 5' primer were used in a second PCR of roughly 6 to 11 cycles. Using its own MiXCR run on the 5' RACE reads, TCRdb lists one record per CDR3 protein. This table has about 1.6 million distinct CDR3 sequences, roughly 32% appearing once. The sample was blood. This TCR came from a woman in her 30s in good health. J is TRBJ1-1 and V is TRBV7-9; maybe TRBD1 (5 bases). CDR3 in DNA: TGTGCCAGCAGCTTGGGAGGGGAGTTCGGCACTGAAGCTTTCTTT. This sequence encodes CASSLGGEFGTEAFF.